This entry describes one TCR beta chain. This clonotype has more than one count but fewer than ten. The antigen this receptor binds is unknown. No much larger clone exists at a distance of one base, and base qualities are not known. V has 0 bases trimmed and J has 13 bases trimmed; junction bases matching no gene number 7. The cysteine opens and the phenylalanine closes a CDR3 of 14 amino acids. Of all the DNA, just the CDR3 is kept, 42 bases in frame from base 1. The germline V gene supplies CDR1 SGHTA and CDR2 FQGNSA. The treatment or condition tag for this specimen amounts to: live attenuated yellow fever vaccine strain. A standard Ficoll-Paque protocol was used to isolate PBMCs from peripheral blood. CD4 and CD8 T-cell fractions were isolated with Dynabeads CD4 and CD8 positive selection kits. TriZol was used to extract RNA from bulk PBMCs, CD4 and CD8 fractions, and dextramer-positive and dextramer-negative fractions.

The instrument given in TCRdb is Illumina NovaSeq 6000. Synthesis of TCR cDNA relied on 5'RACE template switching, a step that introduced a universal primer site along with unique molecular identifiers. cDNA synthesis was primed from both the TCR alpha and TCR beta constant segments. Library amplification involved two PCR steps, and the second step added sample barcodes and sequencing adapters. Sequencing of libraries was done on Illumina HiSeq 2500 (2x100 bp) or NovaSeq (2x150 bp). As for the authors' bioinformatics: MIGEC handled demultiplexing of reads and collapsing into UMI consensus sequences, while MiXCR performed V(D)J alignment. Using edgeR on replicate PBMC samples, clonotypes were called vaccine-responding if FDR was below 0.01 and the log2 fold change was above 5 up to day 15. Each bulk clonotype was labeled CD4 or CD8 based on which sequenced repertoire, CD4 or CD8, contained the clonotype at higher abundance. TCRdb trimmed public reads at Q25 via fastp, called clones via MiXCR and kept in-frame beta chains. Here each entry gathers all rows of one CDR3 protein and keeps the most common genes and DNA. The V and J calls and clone size are TCRdb's, not the authors'. This sample is represented by around 250,000 distinct CDR3 sequences; roughly 5% of them were singletons. The ten largest clones add up to around 3.3% of the sample.

This record comes from a study of T cells after yellow fever vaccination (dated by TCRdb to the late 2010s). With respect to the entire study: Libraries from fractions with low cell numbers were prepared with the SMART-Seq v4 Ultra Low Input RNA kit. To follow T-cell clones before and after both primary and booster YFV17D yellow fever vaccination, bulk TCR alpha and beta repertoires underwent longitudinal sequencing. Two healthy male donors, one aged 18 to 29 and one aged 30 to 40 years, made up the cohort. Bulk PBMC replicates and cell subsets were isolated from blood drawn at multiple timepoints before and after both primary and secondary immunization.

The study at large found these results: After the booster, most of the clones that had expanded following primary vaccination were detected again (96% of CD4 and around 88% of CD8), which suggests that memory was broadly maintained. Because the study included only a couple of donors, the extent to which the findings can be generalized is limited. A small share of clonotypes was detected in both CD4 and CD8 compartments, with the overlap likely arising from convergent recombination. The secondary T-cell response was weaker than the primary response but faster, peaking on day 5 instead of day 15. Computational filtering was needed because FACS-sorted repertoires could contain abundant contaminating clonotypes from the bulk population.

The sequence was obtained from a man aged 18 to 30 who received the YFV17D yellow fever vaccine. The chain is encoded by TRBV7-2 joined to TRBJ1-2; 11 of the junction bases match TRBD1. Sequences were derived from CD4+ T cells sorted from PBMCs, sampled on the day of the yellow fever booster vaccination. The DNA sequence follows: TGTGCCAGCAGCTTAGCGGACAGGGGGCGGCTTTTCACCTTC. Its product reads: CASSLADRGRLFTF.